This TCR beta chain originates from a study of control samples from healthy donors and cancer patients. Germline assignment: CDR1 SGHRS and CDR2 YFSETQ. V lost 2 bases and J lost 7; bases outside the gene matches: 12. The CDR3 is made up of 16 amino acids. TCRdb keeps only in-frame clones here, not all; method: immunoSEQ multiplex PCR. The sample has roughly 160,000 clones; under 96% are singletons. The sample comprised blood. The chain has TRBV5-1 and TRBJ1-2; 9 bases are a match to TRBD1. The TCR sequence derives from a woman aged 30 to 39 in good health. The DNA of the CDR3 is TGCGCCAGCAGCTTCTATAGGGGACAGGGTCTCAGTGGCTACACCTTC. This gives the protein CASSFYRGQGLSGYTF.